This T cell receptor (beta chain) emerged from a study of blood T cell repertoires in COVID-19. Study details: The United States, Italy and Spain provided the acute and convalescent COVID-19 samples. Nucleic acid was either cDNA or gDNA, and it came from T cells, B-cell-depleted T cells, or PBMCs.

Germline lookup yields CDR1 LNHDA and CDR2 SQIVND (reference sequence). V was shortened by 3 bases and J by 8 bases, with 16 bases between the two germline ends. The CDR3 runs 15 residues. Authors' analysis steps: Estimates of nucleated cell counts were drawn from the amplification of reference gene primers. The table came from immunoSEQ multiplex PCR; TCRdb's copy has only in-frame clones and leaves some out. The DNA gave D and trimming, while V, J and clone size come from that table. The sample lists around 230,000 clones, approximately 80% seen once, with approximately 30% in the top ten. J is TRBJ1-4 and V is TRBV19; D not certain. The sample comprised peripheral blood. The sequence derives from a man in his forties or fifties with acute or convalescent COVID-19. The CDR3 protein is CASSIVRGPSEKLFF. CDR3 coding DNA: TGTGCCAGTAGTATCGTGAGAGGCCCGTCAGAAAAACTGTTTTTT.